Listed here are 16 T cell receptor beta chains from one sample, sequenced in a study of regulatory and conventional T cells in RAG deficiency. Method: immunoSEQ multiplex PCR; TCRdb's copy keeps in-frame clones and lacks some. The sample holds 30,000 to 40,000 clones; about 76% are singletons and the top ten take 3.4%. Blood CD4+ CD25-low CD127-high conventional T cells supplied the genomic DNA template. The same sample was also studied in work on regulatory T cells. As that report states: The PCR used 52 TRBV and 13 TRBJ primers.

The sequencing sample was made of CD4+ effector T cells sorted from blood. The source is a human donor in good health.

This clone was picked up a small number of times. The gene calls are TRBV5-4 and TRBJ2-7, with TRBD1 matching over 11 bases. CDR1 SGHNT and CDR2 YYREEE come from the germline V gene (reference sequence). V shed 6 bases and J 2 bases; nucleotides not matched to a gene: 4. The CDR3 extends over 14 amino acids. The CDR3 is CASTPGQGAYEQYF. CDR3 DNA: TGTGCCAGCACTCCGGGACAGGGGGCCTACGAGCAGTACTTC.

The rearrangement links TRBV5-1 to TRBJ1-4; maybe TRBD1 (6 bases). The CDR3 totals 17 residues. V was cut by 1 base and J by 3 bases, with 16 bases left in between. Per the germline V gene, CDR1 is SGHRS and CDR2 is YFSETQ. CDR3 residues: CASSLPPSQGPNEKLFF. CDR3 in DNA: TGCGCCAGCAGCTTGCCACCCTCACAGGGTCCTAATGAAAAACTGTTTTTT.

The chain is built from TRBV13 and TRBJ1-4; D might be TRBD1 (5 bases). Germline loops: CDR1 PRHDT, CDR2 FYEKMQ (reference sequence). The CDR3 has 14 residues. With 0 bases removed from V and 5 bases from J, the gap between germline ends came to 7 bases. CDR3: CASSLGGTNEKLFF. CDR3 bases: TGTGCCAGCAGCTTAGGGGGGACGAATGAAAAACTGTTTTTT.

This clone was seen only a few times. V is TRBV27 and J is TRBJ1-6; possible D gene TRBD1, 5 bases. This CDR3 region has 14 residues. Trimming removed 5 bases at V and 4 bases at J, with 9 bases between. The germline CDR1 and CDR2 sequences are MNHEY and SMNVEV (reference sequence). CDR3 DNA sequence: TGTGCCAGCAGTATTCGACAGTATAATTCACCCCTCCACTTT. This gives the protein CASSIRQYNSPLHF.

This clone was recorded a few times. This sequence joins TRBV6-5 and TRBJ2-1, with TRBD1 identical over 8 bases. This CDR3 is 15 amino acids long. The germline CDR1 and CDR2 sequences are MNHEY and SVGAGI. The junction had 10 bases not matched to a gene; V was cut back by 6 bases and J by 6 bases. CDR3: CASRDTDRVGNEQFF. CDR3 sequence (DNA): TGTGCCAGCAGGGATACGGACAGGGTCGGCAATGAGCAGTTCTTC.

The chain couples TRBV4-1 to TRBJ1-1; no clear D gene. Germline V lookup: CDR1 MGHRA, CDR2 YSYEKL. The CDR3 is made up of 13 amino acids. Deletions cut 0 bases from V and 3 bases from J, with 5 bases between. The CDR3: CASSQDRDTEAFF. CDR3 nucleotide sequence: TGCGCCAGCAGCCAAGATCGGGACACTGAAGCTTTCTTT.

The chain joins TRBV5-1 to TRBJ2-1; a possible D gene is TRBD1 (6 bases). Germline V lookup: CDR1 SGHRS, CDR2 YFSETQ. V was clipped by 4 bases and J by 1 base, with 12 bases between them. CDR3 size: 15 residues. The DNA of the CDR3 is TGCGCCAGCAGCCCGGGACAAACTTCCTACAATGAGCAGTTCTTC. The encoded protein is CASSPGQTSYNEQFF.

This sequence joins TRBV7-3 and TRBJ2-1, with a weak D call TRBD2 (6 bases). Germline V gene sequence: CDR1 SGHTA, CDR2 FQGTGA. This CDR3 comprises 18 residues. Between the trimmed V and J ends, which lost 2 bases and 5 bases, there was a span of 22 bases. The CDR3 spells CASSLRSGQGLQNNEQFF. The CDR3 DNA is TGTGCCAGCAGCTTACGGTCTGGACAAGGACTACAAAACAATGAGCAGTTCTTC.

V and J are TRBV5-6 and TRBJ2-1, with D tentatively TRBD1 (6 bases). V shed 2 bases and J shed 9 bases, with 12 bases lying between them. Germline assignment: CDR1 SGHDT and CDR2 YYEEEE. The CDR3 is 13 amino acids. In DNA form, the CDR3 reads TGTGCCAGCAGCTTTAACAGGGTACGTGAGCAGTTCTTC. This encodes CASSFNRVREQFF.

This clone was observed a few times. The gene calls are TRBV5-6 and TRBJ1-2; a weak D match, TRBD1 (6 bases). The CDR3 contains 14 residues. Trimming left V 4 bases short and J 4 bases short, with 14 bases between. Germline V lookup: CDR1 SGHDT, CDR2 YYEEEE. The CDR3 DNA reads as TGTGCCAGCAGCACGGGACAAGAAGGCTATGGCTACACCTTC. This encodes CASSTGQEGYGYTF.

This sequence joins TRBV9 and TRBJ2-1; D is perhaps TRBD1 or TRBD2 (6 bases each). Germline lookup yields CDR1 SGDLS and CDR2 YYNGEE. V shed 2 bases and J shed 0 bases, with 9 bases lying between them. The CDR3 is made up of 15 amino acids. The CDR3 coding sequence is TGTGCCAGCAGCGTGGGGGGCCTCTCCTACAATGAGCAGTTCTTC. Amino acid sequence: CASSVGGLSYNEQFF.

This chain connects TRBV5-6 to TRBJ2-2; D not resolved. This CDR3 spans 15 amino acids. CDR1 and CDR2 from the germline V gene are SGHDT and YYEEEE. V lost 3 bases, J lost 1 base, and 10 bases lay in between. In DNA form, the CDR3 reads TGTGCCAGCAGCTCTCTACAAGGGAACACCGGGGAGCTGTTTTTT. It is translated as CASSSLQGNTGELFF.

This clone was recorded only once. The chain uses TRBV5-4 and TRBJ2-5; possibly TRBD1 for D (5 bases). Between the trimmed V and J ends, which lost 2 bases and 5 bases, there was a span of 13 bases. Germline values: CDR1 SGHNT, CDR2 YYREEE (reference sequence). The CDR3 spans 14 residues. The DNA for the CDR3 is TGTGCCAGCAGCTTTACAGGATTGGGGGAGACCCAGTACTTC. As protein: CASSFTGLGETQYF.

The V call is TRBV13, the J call TRBJ2-7; 7 bases line up with TRBD1. CDR3 length equals 15 residues. V was pared by 5 bases and J by 0 bases, with 7 bases of the junction left unmatched. Germline assignment: CDR1 PRHDT and CDR2 FYEKMQ (reference sequence). Here the CDR3 DNA reads TGTGCCAGCAGCACCGGGACAGATAACTCCTACGAGCAGTACTTC. Translated, it gives CASSTGTDNSYEQYF.

This chain uses TRBV2 with TRBJ2-5; D not resolved. CDR1 and CDR2 from the germline V gene are SNHLY and FYNNEI. This CDR3 spans 12 amino acids. Between the trimmed V and J ends, which lost 11 bases and 2 bases, there was a span of 12 bases. CDR3 sequence reads: CAGSTQQETQYF. The DNA for the CDR3 is TGTGCCGGTTCGACTCAACAAGAGACCCAGTACTTC.

The chain links TRBV6-5 to TRBJ1-1; D is uncertain. Germline assignment: CDR1 MNHEY and CDR2 SVGAGI. This CDR3 has 14 residues. V lost 9 bases to trimming and J lost 0 bases, with 14 bases between them. The CDR3 loop reads CASAHRELNTEAFF. DNA of the CDR3: TGTGCCAGTGCACATCGAGAGCTGAACACTGAAGCTTTCTTT.